These 18 T cell receptor beta chains share one sample of origin, sequenced in a study of cytomegalovirus exposure and HLA in healthy donors. PCR used 60 Vbeta primers and 13 Jbeta primers. Sequencing was performed with immunoSEQ multiplex PCR; in TCRdb, only in-frame clones are kept and a portion is missing. This table holds roughly 100,000 clones, about 80% found once. Sequencing was carried out using PBMCs. Receptors were obtained from a man aged 30 to 45 in good health and CMV-seropositive.

Of note for this clone: The junction shows a germline mismatch at one end, possibly a read error. This chain uses TRBV4-2 with TRBJ1-1; TRBD1 might be the D (6 bases). The germline CDR1 and CDR2 sequences are LGHNA and YNFKEQ. This CDR3 is 15 amino acids long. CDR3 in amino acids: CASSQESSFQGTALF. Written as DNA, the CDR3 is TGTGCCAGCAGCCAAGAATCTTCATTCCAGGGGACCGCCCTCTTT.

The J gene is TRBJ2-5, the V gene TRBV5-4, with TRBD1 as a possible D gene (6 bases). The CDR3 extends over 14 amino acids. Germline-derived CDR1 and CDR2 are SGHNT and YYREEE (reference sequence). The V gene lost 4 bases and the J gene lost 2 bases, with 12 bases spanning the gap. CDR3 in DNA: TGTGCCAGCAGCCTGAAGGGACAACAAGAGACCCAGTACTTC. Its protein is CASSLKGQQETQYF.

The chain joins TRBV28 to TRBJ2-2, with TRBD2 matching over 10 bases. Germline CDR1 MDHEN, CDR2 SYDVKM. Unmatched junction bases numbered 8, after V lost 4 bases and J lost 6 bases. The CDR3 spans 16 residues. CDR3 loop: CASSSRAGGMAGELFF. CDR3 in DNA: TGTGCCAGCAGTTCTCGAGCGGGAGGGATGGCCGGGGAGCTGTTTTTT.

The CDR3 sequence: CASSWPLGSGMVDTQYF. CDR3 coding DNA: TGTGCCAGCAGCTGGCCCCTTGGTAGCGGGATGGTAGATACGCAGTATTTT. V is TRBV7-8 and J is TRBJ2-3; 8 bases line up with TRBD2. The length of the CDR3 is 17 residues. V lost 4 bases, J lost 5 bases, and 14 bases stayed unmatched. Germline V gene data show CDR1 as SGHVS and CDR2 as FQNEAQ.

This rearrangement joins TRBV6-6 to TRBJ1-3, with D uncertain. This CDR3 has 15 amino acids. The germline CDR1 and CDR2 sequences are MNHNY and SVGAGI (reference sequence). The V end lost 3 bases, the J end lost 0 bases, and 9 bases lay between the germline ends. The CDR3 loop is CASSYVSDSGNTIYF. The CDR3 nucleotides read TGTGCCAGCAGTTATGTGTCAGACTCTGGAAACACCATATATTTT.

This clone was seen just once. This chain uses TRBV4-3 with TRBJ2-3; possible D gene TRBD2, 7 bases. Germline V CDR1 and CDR2: LGHNA, YSLEER. The length of the CDR3 is 16 residues. Deletions cut 0 bases from V and 4 bases from J, with 14 bases between. The chain's CDR3 is CASSQDWGRGADTQYF. DNA of the CDR3: TGCGCCAGCAGCCAAGATTGGGGGAGGGGGGCAGATACGCAGTATTTT.

The V call is TRBV6-1, the J call TRBJ2-5; 12 positions agree with TRBD1. The CDR3 length is 15 residues. With 1 base clipped from V and 4 bases from J, the junction kept 1 base outside the gene matches. Germline V gives CDR1 MNHNS, CDR2 SASEGT. CDR3 sequence reads: CASSEGGQGAETQYF. For the CDR3, the DNA is TGTGCCAGCAGTGAAGGGGGACAGGGGGCAGAGACCCAGTACTTC.

The rearrangement uses TRBV7-2 and TRBJ2-1, with TRBD2 as a possible D gene (5 bases). Germline assignment: CDR1 SGHTA and CDR2 FQGNSA. The CDR3 is 13 amino acids. Trimming removed 5 bases from V and 9 bases from J, with 14 bases in between. The CDR3 loop is CASSPRARGEQFF. The CDR3 bases are TGTGCCAGCAGCCCCCGGGCCCGGGGTGAGCAGTTCTTC.

V usage is TRBV7-9 and J usage is TRBJ1-1, with no clear D. The CDR3 has 10 amino acids. The germline V gene has CDR1 SEHNR and CDR2 FQNEAQ (reference sequence). V was cut by 1 base and J by 13 bases, with 7 bases left in between. CDR3 sequence reads: CASSLELLFF. The DNA for the CDR3 is TGTGCCAGCAGCTTAGAGTTACTTTTCTTT. Together with reference TRBV7-9 and TRBJ1-1, the CDR3 gives the full variable domain: DTGVSQNPRHKITKRGQNVTFRCDPISEHNRLYWYRQTLGQGPEFLTYFQNEAQLEKSRLLSDRFSAERPKGSFSTLEIQRTEQGDSAMYLCASSLELLFFGQGTRLTVV.

This clone occurred many times. V and J are TRBV5-1 and TRBJ1-3, with D unresolved. The V end lost 5 bases, the J end lost 0 bases, and 12 bases lay between the germline ends. CDR3 length: 15 amino acids. The V gene's germline CDR1 is SGHRS and CDR2 YFSETQ. Written as DNA, the CDR3 is TGCGCCAGCAGATCCGGCGGGAACTCTGGAAACACCATATATTTT. Its translation is CASRSGGNSGNTIYF.

The chain links TRBV6-1 to TRBJ2-7, with 11 bases matching TRBD1. CDR1 is MNHNS, CDR2 SASEGT, per germline. V gave up 9 bases and J gave up 7 bases; unmatched junction bases: 11. The length of the CDR3 is 14 residues. CDR3 sequence reads: CASRFGTGGQEQYF. The CDR3 nucleotides read TGTGCCAGTCGATTCGGGACAGGGGGTCAAGAGCAGTACTTC.

This sequence joins TRBV4-1 and TRBJ2-1; 13 nucleotides agree with TRBD2. CDR1 and CDR2 (germline): MGHRA, YSYEKL. Trimming at V came to 6 bases and at J to 7 bases, leaving 6 bases not matched to a gene. The CDR3 loop spans 15 amino acids. The CDR3 here is CASRGPGLAGNEQFF. The DNA for the CDR3 is TGCGCCAGCAGGGGACCGGGACTAGCGGGGAATGAGCAGTTCTTC.

This clone was observed a few times. The chain links TRBV28 to TRBJ1-1; TRBD1 might be the D (5 bases). CDR1 and CDR2 from the germline V gene are MDHEN and SYDVKM. V was trimmed by 3 bases and J by 0 bases, leaving 11 bases between them. The CDR3 spans 15 residues. The CDR3 DNA follows: TGTGCCAGCAGTTTCGGGGGAACACTGAACACTGAAGCTTTCTTT. Translation: CASSFGGTLNTEAFF. Full variable domain (outside the CDR3, taken from reference TRBV28 and TRBJ1-1): DVKVTQSSRYLVKRTGEKVFLECVQDMDHENMFWYRQDPGLGLRLIYFSYDVKMKEKGDIPEGYSVSREKKERFSLILESASTNQTSMYLCASSFGGTLNTEAFFGQGTRLTVV.

CDR3 sequence reads: CASSLESGEYNEQFF. The CDR3 DNA reads as TGTGCCAGCAGTTTAGAGTCAGGGGAATACAATGAGCAGTTCTTC. The V and J genes are TRBV27 and TRBJ2-1, with D possibly being TRBD1 (6 bases). In germline, CDR1 is MNHEY, CDR2 SMNVEV (reference sequence). The CDR3 extends over 15 amino acids. V lost 2 bases and J lost 4, with 12 bases in between.

The chain carries TRBV5-4 and TRBJ2-7; tentatively, D is TRBD2 (6 bases). There are 16 residues in the CDR3. Deletions cut 4 bases from V and 3 bases from J, with 20 bases between. CDR1 is SGHNT, CDR2 YYREEE, per germline (reference sequence). CDR3 loop: CASSRVTSASLYEQYF. CDR3 DNA: TGTGCCAGCAGCCGGGTGACTAGTGCCTCGCTCTACGAGCAGTACTTC.

This clone was picked up one time. The chain joins TRBV29-1 to TRBJ2-2, with D possibly being TRBD2 (6 bases). CDR1 is SQVTM, CDR2 ANQGSEA, per germline. This CDR3 has 12 residues. V was cut by 8 bases and J by 6 bases, with 13 bases left in between. CDR3 amino acids: CSTGELAGELFF. CDR3 in DNA: TGCAGCACGGGGGAACTCGCCGGGGAGCTGTTTTTT.

This clone has only a few counts. The gene calls are TRBV5-1 and TRBJ2-5, with 10 nucleotides matching TRBD1. The ends lost 0 bases at V and 3 bases at J; junction bases unmatched: 2. Looked up from germline, CDR1 is SGHRS and CDR2 is YFSETQ. This CDR3 spans 15 amino acids. The CDR3 nucleotides are TGCGCCAGCAGCTTGGCCGGGACAGGGGAAGAGACCCAGTACTTC. It codes for CASSLAGTGEETQYF.

The chain has TRBV6-5 and TRBJ2-5; TRBD1 matches at 10 bases. Germline V lookup: CDR1 MNHEY, CDR2 SVGAGI. V shed 3 bases and J 4 bases; nucleotides not matched to a gene: 5. The CDR3 runs 15 residues. The CDR3 DNA reads TGTGCCAGCAGTTATAACCGGGACAGGGGAGAGACCCAGTACTTC. Amino acids: CASSYNRDRGETQYF.